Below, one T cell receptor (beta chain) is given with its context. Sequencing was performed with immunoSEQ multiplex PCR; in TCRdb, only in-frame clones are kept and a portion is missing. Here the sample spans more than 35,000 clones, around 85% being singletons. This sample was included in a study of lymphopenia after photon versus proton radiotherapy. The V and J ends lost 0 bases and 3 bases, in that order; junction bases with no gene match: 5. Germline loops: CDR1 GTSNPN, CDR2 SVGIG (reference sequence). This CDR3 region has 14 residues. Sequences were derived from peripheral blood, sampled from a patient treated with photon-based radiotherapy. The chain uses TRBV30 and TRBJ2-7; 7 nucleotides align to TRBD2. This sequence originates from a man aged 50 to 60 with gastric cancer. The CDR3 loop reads CAWSVLAGDYEQYF. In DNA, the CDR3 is TGTGCCTGGAGTGTACTCGCGGGGGACTACGAGCAGTACTTC.